One and the same sample provided the 3 T cell receptor beta chains below, sequenced in a study of CD8 T cells in ankylosing spondylitis. TCRdb re-called the 5' RACE reads with MiXCR, one entry per CDR3 protein. The sample shows 250,000 to 400,000 distinct CDR3 sequences, roughly 11% of them seen only once. Sequenced material: blood, either unsorted or a sorted T cell fraction (not recorded which). The source is a female donor with ankylosing spondylitis or in good health (not recorded which).

The chain couples TRBV2 to TRBJ1-6; 8 positions match TRBD1. The CDR3 sequence is 14 residues long. CDR1 and CDR2 (germline): SNHLY, FYNNEI. V lost 7 bases, J lost 9 bases, and 8 bases stayed unmatched. CDR3 coding DNA: TGTGCCAGCACCGAGGACAGGGTTGGTTCACCCCTCCACTTT. As protein: CASTEDRVGSPLHF.

This clonotype was seen a few times. The V call is TRBV28, the J call TRBJ2-3; D tentatively reads TRBD1 or TRBD2 (5 bases each). V dropped 2 bases and J dropped 2 bases, with 11 bases sitting between them. The CDR3 loop spans 15 amino acids. Germline CDR1 is MDHEN and CDR2 is SYDVKM. CDR3 sequence reads: CASSLDGTPTDTQYF. The CDR3, as DNA: TGTGCCAGCAGTTTAGACGGGACCCCCACAGATACGCAGTATTTT.

The chain links TRBV3-1 to TRBJ1-1; 7 bases are shared with TRBD1. V gave up 0 bases and J gave up 2 bases; unmatched junction bases: 9. The CDR3 extends over 17 amino acids. Germline V gene lookup returns CDR1 LGHDT and CDR2 YNNKEL (reference sequence). CDR3 bases: TGTGCCAGCAGCCAAGATCAGCCAGGGGGTGTCAACACTGAAGCTTTCTTT. Translating gives CASSQDQPGGVNTEAFF.